The clone carrying this T cell receptor beta chain was counted between two and nine times. Its antigen is not known. It was with unique molecular identifiers that the TCRbeta library was prepared. MiXCR was run by TCRdb on the PCR reads, yielding one entry per CDR3 protein. The repertoire holds some 550,000 distinct CDR3 sequences, with roughly 24% as singletons. This entry comes from a study of T-cell reconstitution after alpha-beta-depleted transplantation in children. From germline, CDR1 is LGHNA and CDR2 YNFKEQ. Between the trimmed V and J ends, which lost 0 bases and 11 bases, there was a span of 16 bases. The CDR3 is made up of 14 amino acids. Findings of the study overall: It was newly produced T cells that mostly accounted for T-cell counts and diversity one year after transplant. Some patients owed their high day-60 TCRbeta diversity to surviving recipient T cells and thymic progenitors. Several hundred expanded graft clones reportedly were the source of alpha-beta T cells about two months after transplant.

This sequence joins TRBV4-2 and TRBJ1-1, with unresolved D. This sample comprised PBMCs, mostly from graft donor cells, obtained 360 days after TCRalphabeta/CD19-depleted stem cell transplant. This clonotype originated in a boy in the first two years of life who had a stem cell transplant for acute myeloid leukemia, so the T cells may come from the graft donor. CDR3 nucleotides: TGTGCCAGCAGCCAAGATCTCGGGGATCGGGAGGCTTTCTTT. Its protein is CASSQDLGDREAFF.